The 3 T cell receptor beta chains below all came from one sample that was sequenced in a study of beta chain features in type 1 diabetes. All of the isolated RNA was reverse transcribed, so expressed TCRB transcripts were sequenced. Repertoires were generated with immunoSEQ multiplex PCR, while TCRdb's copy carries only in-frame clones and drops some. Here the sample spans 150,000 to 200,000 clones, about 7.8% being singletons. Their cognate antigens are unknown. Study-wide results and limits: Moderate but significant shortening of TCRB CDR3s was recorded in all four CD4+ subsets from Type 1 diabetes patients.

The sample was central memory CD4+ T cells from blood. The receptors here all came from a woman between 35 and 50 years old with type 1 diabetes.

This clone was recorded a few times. The CDR3 is CASSVGWQVYYEQYF. DNA for the CDR3: TGTGCCAGCAGCGTAGGGTGGCAGGTATACTACGAGCAGTACTTC. The genes are TRBV9 and TRBJ2-7; D is ambiguous. The V and J ends lost 0 bases and 3 bases respectively, with 13 bases between them. The CDR3 has 15 amino acids. CDR1 is SGDLS, CDR2 YYNGEE, per germline.

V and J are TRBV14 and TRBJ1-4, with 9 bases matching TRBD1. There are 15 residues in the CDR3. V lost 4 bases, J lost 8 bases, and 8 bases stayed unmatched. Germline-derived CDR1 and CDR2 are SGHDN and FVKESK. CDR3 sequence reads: CASSPGTDRGEKLFF. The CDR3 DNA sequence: TGTGCCAGCAGCCCAGGAACGGACAGGGGAGAAAAACTGTTTTTT. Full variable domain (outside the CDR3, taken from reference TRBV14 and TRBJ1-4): EAGVTQFPSHSVIEKGQTVTLRCDPISGHDNLYWYRRVMGKEIKFLLHFVKESKQDESGMPNNRFLAERTGGTYSTLKVQPAELEDSGVYFCASSPGTDRGEKLFFGSGTQLSVL.

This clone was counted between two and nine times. Here the CDR3 reads CASRDPGTGNYEQYF. For the CDR3, the DNA is TGTGCCAGCAGAGACCCCGGGACAGGGAACTACGAGCAGTACTTC. The chain links TRBV7-2 to TRBJ2-7; 9 positions match TRBD1. The CDR3 length is 15 residues. With 6 bases clipped from V and 3 bases from J, the junction kept 9 bases outside the gene matches. The germline V gene has CDR1 SGHTA and CDR2 FQGNSA.